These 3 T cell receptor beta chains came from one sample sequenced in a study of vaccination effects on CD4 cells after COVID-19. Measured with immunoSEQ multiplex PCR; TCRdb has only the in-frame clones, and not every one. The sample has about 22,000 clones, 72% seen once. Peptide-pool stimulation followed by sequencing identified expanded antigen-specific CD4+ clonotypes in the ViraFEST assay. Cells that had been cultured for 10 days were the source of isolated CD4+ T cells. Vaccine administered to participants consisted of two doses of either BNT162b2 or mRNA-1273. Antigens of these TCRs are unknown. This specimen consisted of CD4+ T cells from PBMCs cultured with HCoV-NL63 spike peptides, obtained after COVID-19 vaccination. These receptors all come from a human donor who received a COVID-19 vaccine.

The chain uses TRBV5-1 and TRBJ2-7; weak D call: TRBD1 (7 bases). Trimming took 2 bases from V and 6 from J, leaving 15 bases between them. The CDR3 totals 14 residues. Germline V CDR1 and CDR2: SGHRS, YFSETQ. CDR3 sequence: CASSFQGGEGEQYF. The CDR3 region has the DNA TGCGCCAGCAGCTTTCAGGGGGGAGAGGGCGAGCAGTACTTC.

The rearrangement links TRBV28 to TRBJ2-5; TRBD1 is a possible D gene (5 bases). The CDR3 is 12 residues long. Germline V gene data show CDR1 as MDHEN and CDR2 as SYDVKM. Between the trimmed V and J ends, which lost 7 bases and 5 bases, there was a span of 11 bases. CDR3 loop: CASTTDSETQYF. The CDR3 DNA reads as TGTGCCAGCACCACCGACAGTGAGACCCAGTACTTC.

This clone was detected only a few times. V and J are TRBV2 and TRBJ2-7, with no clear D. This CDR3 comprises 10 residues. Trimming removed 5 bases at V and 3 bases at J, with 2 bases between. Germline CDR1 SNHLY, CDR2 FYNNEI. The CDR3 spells CASSNYEQYF. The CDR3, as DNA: TGTGCCAGCAGTAACTACGAGCAGTACTTC. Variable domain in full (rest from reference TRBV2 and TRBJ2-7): EPEVTQTPSHQVTQMGQEVILRCVPISNHLYFYWYRQILGQKVEFLVSFYNNEISEKSEIFDDQFSVERPDGSNFTLKIRSTKLEDSAMYFCASSNYEQYFGPGTRLTVT.